Detailed here is one T cell receptor (beta chain). The antigen remains unidentified. The total RNA that was extracted per sample amounted to at least 5 micrograms. The data stem from a study of blood T cells in healthy people across ages. Study-level results: More naive CD4+ cells and higher diversity marked long-lived donors relative to aged donors.

PCR was performed a second time for about 7 to 11 cycles using a sample-barcoded 5' primer and a J-beta primer mix. In TCRdb, the 5' RACE reads were re-called with MiXCR into one record per CDR3 protein. In the table there are some 800,000 distinct CDR3 sequences, around a quarter of which are singletons. These same records also appear under a second study, on T cells of mothers and their children. That source notes: A second PCR was performed with the M1S primer. This primer added sample barcodes and 2-4 random nucleotides. Not a single persistent microchimeric T cell clone was detected.

The receptor was isolated from a boy aged 5-17 years in good health. The sample was blood.

CDR3 DNA: TGCGCCAGCAGCTTCCCAGGGGCAAATGAGCAGTTCTTC. This codes for CASSFPGANEQFF. V is TRBV5-1 and J is TRBJ2-1, with TRBD1 as a possible D gene (6 bases). The germline V gene encodes CDR1 SGHRS and CDR2 YFSETQ. The CDR3 loop spans 13 amino acids. V lost 2 bases to trimming and J lost 7 bases, with 10 bases between them.